These 28 T cell receptor beta chains originate from one sample sequenced in a study of CD4+ T cells in melanoma. Sequencing used immunoSEQ multiplex PCR; TCRdb keeps in-frame clones, though not all of them. Among fewer than 20,000 clones listed, 83% were seen once. The sample consisted of cells from a culture (not recorded whether cultured in vitro). The receptors come from a human donor with melanoma.

The table lists this clone with a count of one. The V and J genes are TRBV10-3 and TRBJ2-2, with D hard to call. Germline V gene data show CDR1 as ENHRY and CDR2 as SYGVKD. CDR3 length: 13 amino acids. V was pared by 6 bases and J by 2 bases, with 7 bases between. The DNA for the CDR3 is TGTGCCATCAGGCCAATAAACACCGGGGAGCTGTTTTTT. Amino acids: CAIRPINTGELFF.

This rearrangement joins TRBV5-1 to TRBJ2-1; D could derive from TRBD1 or TRBD2 (7 bases each). This CDR3 has 13 residues. Germline CDR1 and CDR2: SGHRS and YFSETQ. V lost 3 bases and J lost 5, with 9 bases in between. In nucleotides, the CDR3 is TGCGCCAGCAGCTCAGGGGGGGACAATGAGCAGTTCTTC. Residues: CASSSGGDNEQFF.

V gene TRBV12-5 combines with J gene TRBJ1-5; D is possibly TRBD1 (5 bases). V was shortened by 6 bases and J by 1 base, with 25 bases between the two germline ends. Per germline, CDR1 LGHNT and CDR2 FRNRAP. This CDR3 contains 19 residues. This CDR3 reads CASGRAAAGGGASNQPQHF. CDR3 sequence (DNA): TGTGCTAGTGGCCGCGCCGCTGCGGGGGGAGGTGCGAGCAATCAGCCCCAGCATTTT.

The V gene is TRBV18, the J gene TRBJ2-1; 10 bases agree with TRBD1. The CDR3 runs 15 residues. Trimming at V came to 8 bases and at J to 0 bases, leaving 4 bases not matched to a gene. CDR1 and CDR2 from the germline V gene are KGHSH and LQKENI. The DNA of the CDR3 is TGTGCCAGCCGGGGACAGGGGAGCTCCTACAATGAGCAGTTCTTC. This gives the protein CASRGQGSSYNEQFF.

This rearrangement joins TRBV7-7 to TRBJ2-6, with D perhaps TRBD1 or TRBD2 (5 bases each). Trimming pared 4 bases from V and 2 bases from J, leaving 9 bases between. Germline CDR1 reads SSHAT; CDR2 reads FNYEAQ (reference sequence). This CDR3 contains 15 residues. CDR3 residues: CASSSGTAGANVLTF. For the CDR3, the DNA is TGTGCCAGCAGCTCCGGGACGGCTGGGGCCAACGTCCTGACTTTC. Complete variable domain (other parts from reference TRBV7-7 and TRBJ2-6): GAGVSQSPRYKVTKRGQDVTLRCDPISSHATLYWYQQALGQGPEFLTYFNYEAQPDKSGLPSDRFSAERPEGSISTLTIQRTEQRDSAMYRCASSSGTAGANVLTFGAGSRLTVL.

The chain uses TRBV7-2 and TRBJ2-7; 8 nucleotides agree with TRBD2. The CDR3 consists of 12 residues. With V trimmed by 8 bases and J by 2 bases, 2 bases remained unmatched. CDR1 SGHTA and CDR2 FQGNSA come from the germline V gene. The CDR3 sequence is CASREGTYEQYF. DNA for the CDR3: TGTGCCAGCCGGGAGGGAACCTACGAGCAGTACTTC.

J is TRBJ1-1 and V is TRBV7-6; D gene uncertain. The germline gives CDR1 SGHVS, CDR2 FNYEAQ. The CDR3 loop spans 12 amino acids. Trimming shortened V by 2 bases and J by 7 bases, and 8 bases separated the two germline ends. CDR3 region: CASSLSLSEAFF. The CDR3 nucleotides are TGTGCCAGCAGCTTATCCCTTAGTGAAGCTTTCTTT.

This clone was found once. V is TRBV13 and J is TRBJ1-1; D not certain. Germline loops: CDR1 PRHDT, CDR2 FYEKMQ (reference sequence). The CDR3 has 13 residues. V shed 1 base and J shed 0 bases, with 3 bases lying between them. Here the CDR3 reads CASSLELNTEAFF. The CDR3 bases are TGTGCCAGCAGCTTAGAGCTGAACACTGAAGCTTTCTTT.

The rearrangement joins TRBV7-2 to TRBJ1-1; D gene ambiguous. The V and J ends lost 1 base and 0 bases respectively, with 6 bases between them. CDR1 is SGHTA, CDR2 FQGNSA, per germline. The CDR3 sequence is 14 residues long. Written as DNA, the CDR3 is TGTGCCAGCAGCTTAGTACCGCTGAACACTGAAGCTTTCTTT. It encodes CASSLVPLNTEAFF.

This chain's CDR3 is CASRQGGQYEQYF. CDR3 DNA: TGTGCCAGCAGACAGGGGGGACAATACGAGCAGTACTTC. The chain joins TRBV27 to TRBJ2-7; 8 positions match TRBD1. After removal of 6 bases from V and 4 bases from J, the junction contained 5 bases not matched to a gene. Germline V lookup: CDR1 MNHEY, CDR2 SMNVEV (reference sequence). This CDR3 comprises 13 residues.

This chain uses TRBV7-9 with TRBJ2-1, with D perhaps TRBD1 (5 bases). The CDR3 consists of 16 residues. CDR1 is SEHNR and CDR2 is FQNEAQ in the germline V gene (reference sequence). Between the trimmed V and J ends, which lost 3 bases and 0 bases, there was a span of 12 bases. The CDR3 sequence is CASSFETASSYNEQFF. CDR3 nucleotide sequence: TGTGCCAGCAGCTTCGAGACAGCCAGCTCCTACAATGAGCAGTTCTTC.

The chain employs TRBV10-2 and TRBJ1-5; D unclear. Germline CDR1 is WSHSY and CDR2 is SAAADI. V lost 8 bases to trimming and J lost 0 bases, with 14 bases between them. The CDR3 is 15 residues long. CDR3 DNA sequence: TGCGCCAGCCGTAAGGACGGGTATAGCAATCAGCCCCAGCATTTT. It is translated as CASRKDGYSNQPQHF.

This chain joins TRBV6-1 and TRBJ2-7, with D perhaps matching TRBD1 (5 bases). The V gene lost 6 bases and the J gene lost 0 bases, with 15 bases spanning the gap. CDR3 length equals 15 residues. Germline V gene sequence: CDR1 MNHNS, CDR2 SASEGT. CDR3 amino acids: CASRALTGISYEQYF. As DNA, the CDR3 is TGTGCCAGCAGGGCCCTAACAGGTATCTCCTACGAGCAGTACTTC.

The chain uses TRBV19 and TRBJ1-1; the D gene is possibly TRBD1 (6 bases). This CDR3 region has 15 residues. V was clipped by 5 bases and J by 5 bases, with 18 bases between them. Germline V gene data show CDR1 as LNHDA and CDR2 as SQIVND (reference sequence). The DNA of the CDR3 is TGTGCCAGTAGTCCCGTAACCACAGGGAATACTGAAGCTTTCTTT. Its translation: CASSPVTTGNTEAFF.

The V call is TRBV2, the J call TRBJ2-2, with 10 bases fitting TRBD2. Trimming at V came to 3 bases and at J to 8 bases, leaving 9 bases not matched to a gene. This CDR3 comprises 16 residues. Looked up from germline, CDR1 is SNHLY and CDR2 is FYNNEI. Written as DNA, the CDR3 is TGTGCCAGCAGTGATCGGCTAGCGGGAGTAGGAGGGGAGCTGTTTTTT. Its protein is CASSDRLAGVGGELFF.

The sample holds a few counts of this clone. This chain's CDR3 is CASSRSGIPPYEQYF. CDR3 DNA sequence: TGTGCCAGCTCACGGTCAGGTATCCCGCCCTACGAGCAGTACTTC. V usage is TRBV18 and J usage is TRBJ2-7; no clear D gene. Looked up from germline, CDR1 is KGHSH and CDR2 is LQKENI. The CDR3 is made up of 15 amino acids. Between the trimmed V and J ends, which lost 4 bases and 2 bases, there was a span of 15 bases.

This clone is a singleton in its sample. J is TRBJ1-5 and V is TRBV23-1, with 7 bases identical to TRBD1. TRBV23-1 has ORF status, its function being uncertain. The junction had 4 bases not matched to a gene; V was cut back by 2 bases and J by 0 bases. The CDR3 is 16 residues long. This chain's CDR3 is CASSQTAGGSNQPQHF. As DNA, the CDR3 is TGCGCCAGCAGTCAAACGGCAGGGGGTAGCAATCAGCCCCAGCATTTT.

The chain carries TRBV2 and TRBJ1-4; the D is unclear. The CDR3 spans 14 residues. Germline V gives CDR1 SNHLY, CDR2 FYNNEI. Trimming stripped 4 bases from V and 8 bases from J, with 14 bases between. Here the CDR3 reads CASSGPVRGEKLFF. The CDR3 bases are TGTGCCAGCAGTGGACCGGTGCGTGGGGAAAAACTGTTTTTT.

This rearrangement joins TRBV7-6 to TRBJ2-1; D remains unclear. This CDR3 is 13 amino acids long. Germline-derived CDR1 and CDR2 are SGHVS and FNYEAQ. V was shortened by 4 bases and J by 5 bases, with 9 bases between the two germline ends. In nucleotides, the CDR3 is TGTGCCAGCAGCTCGGACGGAAACAATGAGCAGTTCTTC. Protein sequence: CASSSDGNNEQFF.

The CDR3 region has the DNA TGTGCCAGCAATTATGGGGGGCCATACGAGCAGTACTTC. This translates into CASNYGGPYEQYF. The gene calls are TRBV2 and TRBJ2-7, with D possibly being TRBD1 or TRBD2 (6 bases each). Between the trimmed V and J ends, which lost 7 bases and 4 bases, there was a span of 14 bases. CDR1 is SNHLY, CDR2 FYNNEI, per germline. The CDR3 extends over 13 amino acids.

This chain joins TRBV9 and TRBJ1-3, with 8 bases fitting TRBD1. Germline V gene sequence: CDR1 SGDLS, CDR2 YYNGEE. The junction had 2 bases not matched to a gene; V was cut back by 2 bases and J by 4 bases. The CDR3 runs 14 residues. The DNA of the CDR3 is TGTGCCAGCAGCGTCGGACAGGGAGGAAACACCATATATTTT. Its protein is CASSVGQGGNTIYF.

This clone showed up just a few times. V and J are TRBV5-1 and TRBJ1-2; D might be TRBD1 (6 bases). Germline V CDR1 and CDR2: SGHRS, YFSETQ. Trimming took off 4 bases at V and 8 bases at J, with 18 bases between the two ends. This CDR3 region has 14 residues. The CDR3 DNA reads as TGCGCCAGCAGCCCGACAGGCCTTGTAGGCGGCTACACCTTC. Translated, it gives CASSPTGLVGGYTF.

The genes are TRBV15 and TRBJ1-2; D remains ambiguous. The length of the CDR3 is 15 residues. Deletions cut 3 bases from V and 8 bases from J, with 19 bases between. Looked up from germline, CDR1 is LNHNV and CDR2 is YYDKDF (reference sequence). The CDR3 sequence: CATSSSHPAVGGYTF. The DNA for the CDR3 is TGTGCCACCAGCAGTTCCCATCCGGCCGTAGGAGGCTACACCTTC.

This clone has just one count. This rearrangement joins TRBV29-1 to TRBJ2-1, with no clear D. The CDR3 is 10 amino acids. Trimming shortened V by 6 bases and J by 2 bases, and 2 bases separated the two germline ends. Germline CDR1 is SQVTM and CDR2 is ANQGSEA. The CDR3 region has the DNA TGCAGCGTGACCTACAATGAGCAGTTCTTC. Translating gives CSVTYNEQFF.

This chain joins TRBV4-1 and TRBJ1-2; D is ambiguous. This CDR3 has 15 amino acids. CDR1 is MGHRA, CDR2 YSYEKL, per germline. Trimming took off 1 base at V and 2 bases at J, with 11 bases between the two ends. DNA for the CDR3: TGCGCCAGCAGCCAAGTACAGACACAAAACTATGGCTACACCTTC. As protein: CASSQVQTQNYGYTF.

The chain recombines TRBV6-1 with TRBJ1-5; tentatively, D is TRBD1 (6 bases). The CDR3 length is 13 residues. Between the trimmed V and J ends, which lost 5 bases and 7 bases, there was a span of 12 bases. Germline CDR1 and CDR2: MNHNS and SASEGT. CDR3 nucleotide sequence: TGTGCCAGCAGTCACAGGGATGGCCAGCCCCAGCATTTT. Amino acid sequence: CASSHRDGQPQHF.

V and J are TRBV5-1 and TRBJ2-7, with 8 bases identical to TRBD1. V was pared by 8 bases and J by 1 base, with 2 bases of the junction left unmatched. CDR3 length: 12 amino acids. CDR1 is SGHRS, CDR2 YFSETQ, per germline. The CDR3 nucleotides are TGCGCCAGTGGACAGGGTTCCTACGAGCAGTACTTC. As protein: CASGQGSYEQYF.

The chain has TRBV6-5 and TRBJ1-2, with D hard to call. CDR3 length: 13 residues. V gave up 6 bases and J gave up 2 bases, with 10 bases separating them. From germline, CDR1 is MNHEY and CDR2 SVGAGI. The CDR3 sequence is CASRTDTNYGYTF. CDR3 nucleotides: TGTGCCAGCAGAACCGACACGAACTATGGCTACACCTTC.